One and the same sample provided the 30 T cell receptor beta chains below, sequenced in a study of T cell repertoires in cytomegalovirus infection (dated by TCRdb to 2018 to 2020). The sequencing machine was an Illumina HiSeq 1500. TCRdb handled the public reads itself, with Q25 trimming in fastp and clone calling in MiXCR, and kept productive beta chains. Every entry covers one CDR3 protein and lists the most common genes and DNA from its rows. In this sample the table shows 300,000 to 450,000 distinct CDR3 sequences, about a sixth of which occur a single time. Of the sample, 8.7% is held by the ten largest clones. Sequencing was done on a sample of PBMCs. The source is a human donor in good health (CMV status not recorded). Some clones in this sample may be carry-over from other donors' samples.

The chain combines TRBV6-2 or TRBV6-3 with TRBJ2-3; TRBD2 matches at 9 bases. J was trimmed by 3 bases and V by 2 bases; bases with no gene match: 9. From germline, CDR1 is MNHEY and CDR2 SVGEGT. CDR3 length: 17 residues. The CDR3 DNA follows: TGTGCCAGCAGTTACGGATCTAGCGGGATTTGGACAGATACGCAGTATTTT. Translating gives CASSYGSSGIWTDTQYF.

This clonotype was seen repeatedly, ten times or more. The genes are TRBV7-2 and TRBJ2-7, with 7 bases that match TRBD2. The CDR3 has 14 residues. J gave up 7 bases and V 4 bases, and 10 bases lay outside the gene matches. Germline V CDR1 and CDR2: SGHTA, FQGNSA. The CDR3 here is CASSSAGVVPEQYF. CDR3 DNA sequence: TGTGCCAGCAGCTCTGCGGGGGTGGTTCCTGAGCAGTACTTC.

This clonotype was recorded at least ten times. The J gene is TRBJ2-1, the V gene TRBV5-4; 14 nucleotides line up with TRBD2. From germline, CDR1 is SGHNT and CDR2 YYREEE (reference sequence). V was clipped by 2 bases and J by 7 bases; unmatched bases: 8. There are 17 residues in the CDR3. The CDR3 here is CASSLAPRTSGRNEQFF. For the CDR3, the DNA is TGTGCCAGCAGCTTAGCCCCACGGACTAGCGGGAGGAATGAGCAGTTCTTC.

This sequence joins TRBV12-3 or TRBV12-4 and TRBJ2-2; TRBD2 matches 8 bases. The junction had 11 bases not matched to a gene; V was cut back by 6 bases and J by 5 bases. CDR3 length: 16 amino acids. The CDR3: CASSLRGATVTGELFF. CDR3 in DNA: TGTGCCAGCAGCTTGCGGGGGGCCACCGTAACCGGGGAGCTGTTTTTT.

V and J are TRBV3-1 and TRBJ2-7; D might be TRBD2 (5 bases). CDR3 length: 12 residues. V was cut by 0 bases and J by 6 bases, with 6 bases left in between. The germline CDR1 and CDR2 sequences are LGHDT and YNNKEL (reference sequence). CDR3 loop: CASSQEGGEQYF. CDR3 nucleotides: TGTGCCAGCAGCCAAGAAGGAGGCGAGCAGTACTTC.

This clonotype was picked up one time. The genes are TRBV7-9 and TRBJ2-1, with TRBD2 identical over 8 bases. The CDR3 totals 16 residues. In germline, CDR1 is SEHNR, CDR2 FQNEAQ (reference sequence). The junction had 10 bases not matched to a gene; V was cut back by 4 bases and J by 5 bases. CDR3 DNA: TGTGCCAGCAGCTCCATACAGCGGGAGCTAAACAATGAGCAGTTCTTC. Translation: CASSSIQRELNNEQFF.

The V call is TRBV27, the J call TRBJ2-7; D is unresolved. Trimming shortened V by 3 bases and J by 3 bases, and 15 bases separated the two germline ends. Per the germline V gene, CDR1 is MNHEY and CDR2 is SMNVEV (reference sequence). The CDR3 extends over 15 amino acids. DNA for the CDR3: TGTGCCAGCAGTTTCACGGGCGAATTCTACTACGAGCAGTACTTC. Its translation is CASSFTGEFYYEQYF.

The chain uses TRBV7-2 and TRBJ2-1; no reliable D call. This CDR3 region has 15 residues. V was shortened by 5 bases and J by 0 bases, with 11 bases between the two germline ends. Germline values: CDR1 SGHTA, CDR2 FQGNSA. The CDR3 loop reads CASSASFSSYNEQFF. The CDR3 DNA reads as TGTGCCAGCAGCGCATCCTTTAGCTCCTACAATGAGCAGTTCTTC.

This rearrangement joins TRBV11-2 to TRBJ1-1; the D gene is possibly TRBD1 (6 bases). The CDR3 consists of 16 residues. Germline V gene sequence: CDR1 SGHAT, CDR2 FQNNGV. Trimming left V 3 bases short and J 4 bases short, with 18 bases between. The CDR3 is CASSLGGTSHSTEAFF. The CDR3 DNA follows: TGTGCCAGCAGCTTGGGCGGGACATCCCATAGCACTGAAGCTTTCTTT.

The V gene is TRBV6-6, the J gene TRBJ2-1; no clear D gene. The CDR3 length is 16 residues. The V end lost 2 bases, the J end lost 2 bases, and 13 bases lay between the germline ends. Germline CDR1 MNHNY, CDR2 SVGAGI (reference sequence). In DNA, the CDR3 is TGTGCCAGCAGTTACGCTGGGGTAGGAGCCTACAATGAGCAGTTCTTC. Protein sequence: CASSYAGVGAYNEQFF.

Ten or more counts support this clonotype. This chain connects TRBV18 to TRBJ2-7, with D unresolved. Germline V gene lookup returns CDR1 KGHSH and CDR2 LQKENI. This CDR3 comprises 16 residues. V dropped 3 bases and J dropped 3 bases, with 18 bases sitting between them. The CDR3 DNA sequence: TGTGCCAGCTCACCCCCACTTGTCGCTAGTAGCTACGAGCAGTACTTC. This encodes CASSPPLVASSYEQYF.

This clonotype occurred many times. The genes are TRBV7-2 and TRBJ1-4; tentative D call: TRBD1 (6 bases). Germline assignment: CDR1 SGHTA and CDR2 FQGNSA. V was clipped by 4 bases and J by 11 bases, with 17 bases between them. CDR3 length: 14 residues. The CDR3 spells CASSSAGGRFKLFF. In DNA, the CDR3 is TGTGCCAGCAGCTCTGCCGGGGGCAGGTTTAAACTGTTTTTT.

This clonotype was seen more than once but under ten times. CDR3 amino acids: CASCPLGNTDTQYF. The DNA for the CDR3 is TGTGCCAGCTGTCCCCTCGGGAACACAGATACGCAGTATTTT. The chain has TRBV12-3 or TRBV12-4 and TRBJ2-3, with a possible D match to TRBD2 (5 bases). CDR3 length: 14 amino acids. Trimming pared 8 bases from V and 2 bases from J, leaving 14 bases between.

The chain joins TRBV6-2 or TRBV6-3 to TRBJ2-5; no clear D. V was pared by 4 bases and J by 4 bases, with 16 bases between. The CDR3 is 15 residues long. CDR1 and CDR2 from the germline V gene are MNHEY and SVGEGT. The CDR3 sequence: CASSSVLEVGETQYF. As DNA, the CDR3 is TGTGCCAGCAGTTCAGTCCTAGAGGTTGGAGAGACCCAGTACTTC.

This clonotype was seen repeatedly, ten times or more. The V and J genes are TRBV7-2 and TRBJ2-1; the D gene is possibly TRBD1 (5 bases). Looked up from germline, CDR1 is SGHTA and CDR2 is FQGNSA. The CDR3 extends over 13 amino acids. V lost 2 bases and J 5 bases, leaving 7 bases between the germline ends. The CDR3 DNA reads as TGTGCCAGCAGCTTATTACAGGACAATGAGCAGTTCTTC. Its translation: CASSLLQDNEQFF.

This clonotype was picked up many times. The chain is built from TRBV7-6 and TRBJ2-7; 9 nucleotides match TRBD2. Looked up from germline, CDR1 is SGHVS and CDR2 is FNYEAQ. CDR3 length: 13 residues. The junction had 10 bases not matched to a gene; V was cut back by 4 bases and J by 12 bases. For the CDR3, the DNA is TGTGCCAGCAGCTCCAACGGGGGGACTAGCCCGTACTTC. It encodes CASSSNGGTSPYF.

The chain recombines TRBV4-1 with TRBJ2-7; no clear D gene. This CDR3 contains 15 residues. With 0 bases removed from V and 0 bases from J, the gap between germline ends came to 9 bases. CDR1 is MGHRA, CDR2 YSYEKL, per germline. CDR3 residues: CASSQEQEFSYEQYF. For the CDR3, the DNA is TGCGCCAGCAGCCAAGAGCAGGAGTTCTCCTACGAGCAGTACTTC.

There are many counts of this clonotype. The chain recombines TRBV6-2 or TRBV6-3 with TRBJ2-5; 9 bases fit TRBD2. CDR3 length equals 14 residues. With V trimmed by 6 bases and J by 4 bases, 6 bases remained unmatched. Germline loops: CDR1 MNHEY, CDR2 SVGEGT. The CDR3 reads CASSSISGRETQYF. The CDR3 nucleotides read TGTGCCAGCAGCTCCATTAGCGGGAGAGAGACCCAGTACTTC.

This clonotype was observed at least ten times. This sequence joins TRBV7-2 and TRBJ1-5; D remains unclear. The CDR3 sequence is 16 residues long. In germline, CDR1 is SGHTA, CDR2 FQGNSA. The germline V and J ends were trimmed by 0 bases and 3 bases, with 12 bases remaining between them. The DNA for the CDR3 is TGTGCCAGCAGCTTAGCGCGGGGAGGCCTCAATCAGCCCCAGCATTTT. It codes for CASSLARGGLNQPQHF.

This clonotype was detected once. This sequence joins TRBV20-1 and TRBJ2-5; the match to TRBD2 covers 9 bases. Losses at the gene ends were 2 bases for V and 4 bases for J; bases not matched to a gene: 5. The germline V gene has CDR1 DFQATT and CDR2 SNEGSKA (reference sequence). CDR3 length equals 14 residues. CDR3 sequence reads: CSARRAGGRETQYF. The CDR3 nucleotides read TGCAGTGCTAGACGGGCGGGGGGGCGAGAGACCCAGTACTTC.

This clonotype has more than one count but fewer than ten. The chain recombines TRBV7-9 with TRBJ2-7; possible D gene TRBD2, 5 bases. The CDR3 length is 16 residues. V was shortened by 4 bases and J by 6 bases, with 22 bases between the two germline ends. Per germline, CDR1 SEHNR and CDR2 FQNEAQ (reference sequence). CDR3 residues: CASSYPGMGRGFEQYF. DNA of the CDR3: TGTGCCAGCAGCTACCCCGGGATGGGTCGGGGTTTCGAGCAGTACTTC. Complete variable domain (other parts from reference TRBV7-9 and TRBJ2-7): DTGVSQNPRHKITKRGQNVTFRCDPISEHNRLYWYRQTLGQGPEFLTYFQNEAQLEKSRLLSDRFSAERPKGSFSTLEIQRTEQGDSAMYLCASSYPGMGRGFEQYFGPGTRLTVT.

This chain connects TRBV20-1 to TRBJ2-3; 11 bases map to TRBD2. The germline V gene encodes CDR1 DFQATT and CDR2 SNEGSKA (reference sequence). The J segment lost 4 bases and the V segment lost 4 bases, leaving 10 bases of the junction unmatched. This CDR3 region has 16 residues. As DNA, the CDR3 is TGCAGTGCTAAGCTGTGGCTAGCGGGAGGCGCAGATACGCAGTATTTT. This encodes CSAKLWLAGGADTQYF.

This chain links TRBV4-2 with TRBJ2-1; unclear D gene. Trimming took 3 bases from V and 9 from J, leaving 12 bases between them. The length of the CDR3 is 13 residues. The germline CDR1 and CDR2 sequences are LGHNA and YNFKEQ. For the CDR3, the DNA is TGTGCCAGCAGCCAGCAGACCCGGAGTGAGCAGTTCTTC. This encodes CASSQQTRSEQFF.

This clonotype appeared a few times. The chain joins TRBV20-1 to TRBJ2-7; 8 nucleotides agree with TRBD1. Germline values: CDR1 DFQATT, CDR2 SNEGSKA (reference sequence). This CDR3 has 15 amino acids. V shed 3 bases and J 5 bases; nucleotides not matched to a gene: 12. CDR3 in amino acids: CSAREIRTGLHEQYF. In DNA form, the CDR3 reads TGCAGTGCTAGGGAAATAAGGACAGGGCTACACGAGCAGTACTTC.

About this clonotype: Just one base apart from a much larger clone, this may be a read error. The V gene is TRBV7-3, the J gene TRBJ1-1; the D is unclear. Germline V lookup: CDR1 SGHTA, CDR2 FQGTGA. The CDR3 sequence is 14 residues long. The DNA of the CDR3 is TGTGCCAGCAGCCCCCACAGAACGTCGGGTGTTGCTCTCTTT. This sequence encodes CASSPHRTSGVALF.

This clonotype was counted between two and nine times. CDR3: CASSSLAEAEAFF. CDR3 bases: TGTGCCAGCAGCTCCCTGGCGGAAGCTGAAGCTTTCTTT. This chain links TRBV7-2 with TRBJ1-1; the D is unclear. The germline V gene has CDR1 SGHTA and CDR2 FQGNSA. The CDR3 runs to 13 residues. The V gene lost 4 bases and the J gene lost 6 bases, with 12 bases spanning the gap.

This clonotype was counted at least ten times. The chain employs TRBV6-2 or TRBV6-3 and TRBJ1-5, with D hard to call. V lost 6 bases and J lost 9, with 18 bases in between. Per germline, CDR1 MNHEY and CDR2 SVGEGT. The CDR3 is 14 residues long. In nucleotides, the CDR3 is TGTGCCAGCAGCACAAGACGGGATATTGGGCCCCAGCATTTT. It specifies CASSTRRDIGPQHF.

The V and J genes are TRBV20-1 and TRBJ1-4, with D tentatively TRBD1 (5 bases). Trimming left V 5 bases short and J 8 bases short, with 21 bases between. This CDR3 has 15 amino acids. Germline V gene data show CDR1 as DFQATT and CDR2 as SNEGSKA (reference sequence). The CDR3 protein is CSAGTRRSGGEKLFF. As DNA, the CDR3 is TGCAGTGCTGGGACGAGACGGTCGGGGGGGGAAAAACTGTTTTTT.

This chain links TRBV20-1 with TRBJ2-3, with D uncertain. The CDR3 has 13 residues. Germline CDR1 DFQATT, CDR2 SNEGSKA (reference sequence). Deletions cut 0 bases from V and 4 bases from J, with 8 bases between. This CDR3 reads CSAREVGADTQYF. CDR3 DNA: TGCAGTGCTAGAGAGGTGGGCGCAGATACGCAGTATTTT.

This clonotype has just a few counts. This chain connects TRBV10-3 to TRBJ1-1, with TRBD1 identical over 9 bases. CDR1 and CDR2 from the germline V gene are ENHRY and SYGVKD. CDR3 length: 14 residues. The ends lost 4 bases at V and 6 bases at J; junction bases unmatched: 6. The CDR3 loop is CAISGGQGLPEAFF. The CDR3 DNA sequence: TGTGCCATCAGTGGTGGACAGGGGTTGCCTGAAGCTTTCTTT.